The 30 T cell receptor beta chains below were found in one sample sequenced in a study of early T cells in non-severe SARS-CoV-2 infection. Via MiXCR, TCRdb re-called the 5' RACE reads, giving one row per CDR3 protein. The sample includes about 52,000 distinct CDR3 sequences, around a tenth seen only once; the top ten take around 9.6%. Sequences were obtained from whole blood. These receptors were obtained from an adult who was a healthcare worker with PCR-confirmed SARS-CoV-2 infection or an uninfected control (not recorded which).

There are a few counts of this clonotype. J is TRBJ1-2 and V is TRBV7-9; unclear D gene. Germline loops: CDR1 SEHNR, CDR2 FQNEAQ (reference sequence). The CDR3 extends over 14 amino acids. The V end was cut by 1 base, the J end by 3 bases, with 9 bases between. CDR3 DNA sequence: TGTGCCAGCAGCTTAGAAGCCAGCTACTATGGCTACACCTTC. Translation gives CASSLEASYYGYTF.

This clonotype was recorded only once. This could be a read error, since a much larger clone is one nucleotide away. The chain combines TRBV27 with TRBJ2-7; 13 bases are a match to TRBD2. This CDR3 region has 16 residues. Germline-derived CDR1 and CDR2 are MNHEY and SMNVEV (reference sequence). The CDR3 reads CVSSALLAGGPYEQYF. CDR3 DNA: TGTGTCAGCAGTGCCCTACTAGCGGGGGGGCCCTACGAGCAGTACTTC.

This rearrangement joins TRBV6-5 to TRBJ1-1, with D possibly matching TRBD1 (6 bases). Deletions cut 6 bases from V and 5 bases from J, with 13 bases between. Germline CDR1 reads MNHEY; CDR2 reads SVGAGI. The CDR3 is 13 amino acids. CDR3 in DNA: TGTGCCAGCAGGTCCGGGGGCGAGACTGAAGCTTTCTTT. Its translation: CASRSGGETEAFF.

This clonotype was detected only a few times. V is TRBV12-3 or TRBV12-4 and J is TRBJ1-1; 8 nucleotides align to TRBD1. V was clipped by 5 bases and J by 0 bases; unmatched bases: 5. The CDR3 has 15 residues. The DNA of the CDR3 is TGTGCCAGCAGTCCAAGGACAGGGATGAACACTGAAGCTTTCTTT. This gives the protein CASSPRTGMNTEAFF.

This clonotype was seen repeatedly, ten times or more. The rearrangement joins TRBV18 to TRBJ1-1; weak D call: TRBD1 (5 bases). The CDR3 loop spans 15 amino acids. The germline V and J ends were trimmed by 2 bases and 0 bases, with 10 bases remaining between them. CDR1 and CDR2 (germline): KGHSH, LQKENI. In DNA form, the CDR3 reads TGTGCCAGCTCACCAATAGGGGCAATGAACACTGAAGCTTTCTTT. Residues: CASSPIGAMNTEAFF.

This clonotype was observed at least ten times. V is TRBV5-4 and J is TRBJ2-1; 9 bases are a match to TRBD1. Germline-derived CDR1 and CDR2 are SGHNT and YYREEE (reference sequence). V was clipped by 5 bases and J by 5 bases; unmatched bases: 8. The CDR3 covers 15 residues. In DNA form, the CDR3 reads TGTGCCAGCAGGTACGGGACAGGGCAAGACAATGAGCAGTTCTTC. It codes for CASRYGTGQDNEQFF.

The V and J genes are TRBV11-2 and TRBJ2-7; 13 nucleotides agree with TRBD2. Germline CDR1 reads SGHAT; CDR2 reads FQNNGV. CDR3 length equals 19 residues. V was clipped by 4 bases and J by 7 bases; unmatched bases: 19. DNA for the CDR3: TGTGCCAGCAGCTCGTACCGCAGCACTGGACTAGCGGGAGTACGAGAGCAGTACTTC. Encoded protein: CASSSYRSTGLAGVREQYF.

This clonotype appeared a few times. This chain uses TRBV24-1 with TRBJ2-2, with TRBD2 as a possible D gene (7 bases). This CDR3 spans 16 amino acids. The germline gives CDR1 KGHDR, CDR2 SFDVKD. Trimming left V 8 bases short and J 4 bases short, with 19 bases between. The CDR3 spells CATNDPGGASTGELFF. CDR3 DNA sequence: TGTGCCACCAACGACCCGGGGGGCGCGAGCACCGGGGAGCTGTTTTTT.

V gene TRBV6-1 combines with J gene TRBJ1-2; 7 nucleotides agree with TRBD1. The CDR3 has 14 amino acids. CDR1 MNHNS and CDR2 SASEGT come from the germline V gene. V shed 9 bases, J shed 8 bases, and the junction held 15 bases outside the gene matches. The CDR3 protein is CASEGQVLRSGYTF. The CDR3 nucleotides are TGTGCCAGTGAAGGACAGGTGTTGAGATCGGGCTACACCTTC.

In its sample, this clonotype was seen many times. The limits of the CDR3 on the DNA are not certain, so only TCRdb's listed CDR3 is given. The gene calls are TRBV29-1 and TRBJ2-5; the table assigns TRBD1, which was not confirmed against the DNA. Germline V gene sequence: CDR1 SQVTM, CDR2 ANQGSEA. The CDR3 is 12 amino acids long, termini counted. This chain's CDR3 is CSVGPGVETQYF.

This clonotype was detected a few times. The chain links TRBV28 to TRBJ2-2, with a tentative D call TRBD2 (6 bases). The CDR3 runs 15 residues. In germline, CDR1 is MDHEN, CDR2 SYDVKM. V lost 6 bases and J 6 bases, leaving 17 bases between the germline ends. The CDR3: CASRWIGRGSGELFF. In DNA form, the CDR3 reads TGTGCCAGCAGGTGGATCGGGAGAGGGTCCGGGGAGCTGTTTTTT. The variable domain in full, with the rest retrieved from reference TRBV28 and TRBJ2-2, is DVKVTQSSRYLVKRTGEKVFLECVQDMDHENMFWYRQDPGLGLRLIYFSYDVKMKEKGDIPEGYSVSREKKERFSLILESASTNQTSMYLCASRWIGRGSGELFFGEGSRLTVL.

This chain's CDR3 is CASSLISNQPQHF. DNA for the CDR3: TGTGCCAGCAGCTTAATTAGCAATCAGCCCCAGCATTTT. The J gene is TRBJ1-5, the V gene TRBV11-2; D call uncertain. Germline V lookup: CDR1 SGHAT, CDR2 FQNNGV. CDR3 size: 13 residues. The V end was cut by 2 bases, the J end by 0 bases, with 2 bases between. Looking up the rest from reference TRBV11-2 and TRBJ1-5 gives the full variable domain: EAGVAQSPRYKIIEKRQSVAFWCNPISGHATLYWYQQILGQGPKLLIQFQNNGVVDDSQLPKDRFSAERLKGVDSTLKIQPAKLEDSAVYLCASSLISNQPQHFGDGTRLSIL.

This clonotype was counted many times. The rearrangement links TRBV12-3 or TRBV12-4 to TRBJ2-1, with 10 bases fitting TRBD1. CDR3 size: 15 residues. After removal of 4 bases from V and 2 bases from J, the junction contained 2 bases not matched to a gene. The CDR3, as DNA: TGTGCCAGCAGTTGGGACAGGGGAACCTACAATGAGCAGTTCTTC. Its protein is CASSWDRGTYNEQFF.

This clonotype was seen a few times. This chain uses TRBV5-1 with TRBJ1-4; 7 bases line up with TRBD1. V lost 1 base and J lost 7; bases outside the gene matches: 7. From germline, CDR1 is SGHRS and CDR2 YFSETQ. This CDR3 is built from 15 residues. The CDR3 DNA is TGCGCCAGCAGCTTGCGTGCCGGGGACAGTGAAAAACTGTTTTTT. Protein: CASSLRAGDSEKLFF.

This clonotype was counted between two and nine times. This chain connects TRBV6-5 to TRBJ2-7; 8 bases agree with TRBD2. Trimming removed 2 bases from V and 2 bases from J; junction bases left unmatched: 5. This CDR3 contains 15 residues. In germline, CDR1 is MNHEY, CDR2 SVGAGI. The CDR3 DNA is TGTGCCAGCAGTTACGAGCGGGGGCCCACCTACGAGCAGTACTTC. It specifies CASSYERGPTYEQYF.

This clonotype was seen more than once but under ten times. The chain carries TRBV5-4 and TRBJ2-1, with D perhaps matching TRBD2 (6 bases). The germline V gene encodes CDR1 SGHNT and CDR2 YYREEE (reference sequence). Trimming left V 4 bases short and J 3 bases short, with 14 bases between. The CDR3 has 15 residues. The CDR3 region is CASSTGLRGYNEQFF. In DNA, the CDR3 is TGTGCCAGCAGCACCGGACTAAGGGGCTACAATGAGCAGTTCTTC.

This clonotype has at least ten counts. The rearrangement links TRBV11-2 to TRBJ2-2; the D is unclear. The CDR3 length is 15 residues. Per germline, CDR1 SGHAT and CDR2 FQNNGV. V gave up 5 bases and J gave up 3 bases, with 13 bases separating them. The CDR3 reads CASSRSIRDTGELFF. CDR3 nucleotides: TGTGCCAGCAGCCGTTCGATCCGGGACACCGGGGAGCTGTTTTTT.

This clonotype was detected ten times or more. This chain links TRBV2 with TRBJ2-2, with a possible D match to TRBD2 (5 bases). Between the trimmed V and J ends, which lost 10 bases and 1 base, there was a span of 10 bases. CDR1 is SNHLY, CDR2 FYNNEI, per germline. The CDR3 has 13 amino acids. The CDR3 nucleotides read TGTGCCAAAGGAGGAGTGAACACCGGGGAGCTGTTTTTT. It specifies CAKGGVNTGELFF. The whole variable domain, filled in from reference TRBV2 and TRBJ2-2, reads EPEVTQTPSHQVTQMGQEVILRCVPISNHLYFYWYRQILGQKVEFLVSFYNNEISEKSEIFDDQFSVERPDGSNFTLKIRSTKLEDSAMYFCAKGGVNTGELFFGEGSRLTVL.

The chain employs TRBV3-1 and TRBJ1-1, with a tentative D call TRBD1 (5 bases). This CDR3 comprises 17 residues. V was cut by 4 bases and J by 5 bases, with 23 bases left in between. Germline assignment: CDR1 LGHDT and CDR2 YNNKEL (reference sequence). The CDR3 DNA follows: TGTGCCAGCAGCCCCACCGTTGACCGGGGGACGGGGACTGAAGCTTTCTTT. Protein product: CASSPTVDRGTGTEAFF.

V gene TRBV28 combines with J gene TRBJ2-1, with 7 bases aligning to TRBD2. Germline V lookup: CDR1 MDHEN, CDR2 SYDVKM. The length of the CDR3 is 15 residues. The V and J ends lost 4 bases and 0 bases, in that order; junction bases with no gene match: 3. In DNA form, the CDR3 reads TGTGCCAGCAGTTCCTCTAGCGGCTCCTACAATGAGCAGTTCTTC. Translating gives CASSSSSGSYNEQFF.

The table lists this clonotype with many counts. The chain recombines TRBV10-3 with TRBJ2-1, with a possible D match to TRBD2 (5 bases). Trimming stripped 0 bases from V and 2 bases from J, with 8 bases between. This CDR3 is 15 amino acids long. Germline loops: CDR1 ENHRY, CDR2 SYGVKD. The CDR3 nucleotides are TGTGCCATCAGTGAGTCGAGCGGAACCTACAATGAGCAGTTCTTC. It is translated as CAISESSGTYNEQFF.

This clonotype was detected many times. The V gene is TRBV10-3, the J gene TRBJ1-5; no reliable D call. Germline CDR1 reads ENHRY; CDR2 reads SYGVKD. This CDR3 has 12 residues. The V end was cut by 10 bases, the J end by 4 bases, with 11 bases between. In DNA, the CDR3 is TGTGCCACCCAGGTGGGGAATCAGCCCCAGCATTTT. Its translation is CATQVGNQPQHF.

A few counts support this clonotype. This chain links TRBV5-5 with TRBJ2-2; no reliable D call. CDR3 length equals 17 residues. Germline V gene data show CDR1 as SGHKS and CDR2 as YYEKEE (reference sequence). V dropped 3 bases and J dropped 5 bases, with 20 bases sitting between them. CDR3 DNA sequence: TGTGCCAGCAGCTCCACCATGTCGGCCACGCAAACCGGGGAGCTGTTTTTT. As protein: CASSSTMSATQTGELFF.

At least ten counts were recorded for this clonotype. The rearrangement joins TRBV19 to TRBJ2-2, with D perhaps TRBD1 (6 bases). The CDR3 is made up of 13 amino acids. V dropped 4 bases and J dropped 8 bases, with 11 bases sitting between them. Germline V gene lookup returns CDR1 LNHDA and CDR2 SQIVND (reference sequence). DNA for the CDR3: TGTGCCAGTAGTACCACAGGGCAGGGGGAGCTGTTTTTT. Translating gives CASSTTGQGELFF.

This chain connects TRBV5-1 to TRBJ2-6, with TRBD1 as a possible D gene (5 bases). The ends were cut back, 5 bases at V and 2 bases at J, with 11 bases in the middle. The CDR3 is 15 amino acids. Per the germline V gene, CDR1 is SGHRS and CDR2 is YFSETQ. CDR3 nucleotides: TGCGCCAGCAGTTCTCAGGGTGCTGGGGCCAACGTCCTGACTTTC. This codes for CASSSQGAGANVLTF.

V gene TRBV7-9 combines with J gene TRBJ2-7; 8 bases map to TRBD1. The CDR3 sequence is 14 residues long. Trimming at V came to 0 bases and at J to 7 bases, leaving 5 bases not matched to a gene. Germline values: CDR1 SEHNR, CDR2 FQNEAQ (reference sequence). CDR3 nucleotides: TGTGCCAGCAGCTTAGCGCGACAGGGGATGGAGCAGTACTTC. It encodes CASSLARQGMEQYF.

This clonotype was observed many times. V and J are TRBV11-3 and TRBJ1-3; D may be TRBD1 (6 bases). Germline V lookup: CDR1 SGHNT, CDR2 YENEEA. The CDR3 is made up of 15 amino acids. Trimming shortened V by 5 bases and J by 4 bases, and 15 bases separated the two germline ends. The CDR3 is CASSPGGASGNTIYF. The CDR3 DNA sequence: TGTGCCAGCAGCCCCGGGGGGGCCTCGGGAAACACCATATATTTT.

The V call is TRBV3-1, the J call TRBJ2-7; D may be TRBD1 (5 bases). Trimming removed 1 base from V and 3 bases from J, with 13 bases in between. From germline, CDR1 is LGHDT and CDR2 YNNKEL (reference sequence). The CDR3 loop spans 15 amino acids. CDR3 DNA: TGTGCCAGCAGCCAAGTTACAGGTGGAGACTACGAGCAGTACTTC. It codes for CASSQVTGGDYEQYF.

This clonotype was seen many times. The rearrangement joins TRBV27 to TRBJ1-6, with 7 bases fitting TRBD1. Trimming cost V 3 bases and J 6 bases; bases outside gene matches: 5. From germline, CDR1 is MNHEY and CDR2 SMNVEV (reference sequence). The length of the CDR3 is 15 residues. CDR3 protein: CASSLDRSGNSPLHF. CDR3 DNA: TGTGCCAGCAGTTTGGACAGGTCTGGTAATTCACCCCTCCACTTT.

The chain joins TRBV27 to TRBJ2-5, with 11 bases identical to TRBD2. The CDR3 has 16 residues. The germline CDR1 and CDR2 sequences are MNHEY and SMNVEV (reference sequence). V gave up 3 bases and J gave up 3 bases; unmatched junction bases: 6. The CDR3 DNA follows: TGTGCCAGCAGTTTTCTACCGGGACTAGCGGAAGAGACCCAGTACTTC. Its protein product is CASSFLPGLAEETQYF.